This T cell receptor (beta chain) stems from a study of regulatory T cells in long-lasting Graves disease. Comments on this clonotype: Its target is not known.

Time point specified: newly diagnosed GD, antithyroid drugs for less than 3 months. With RNA extracted from PBMCs as input, the TCR library was made. To make TCR beta libraries, researchers used iRepertoire HTBI primers and Arm-PCR of CDR3 regions. A single record per CDR3 protein comes from TCRdb applying MiXCR to the multiplex PCR reads. The table includes 420,000 or so distinct CDR3 sequences, about a sixth detected once. Study outcomes and limitations: Favoring TRBV28, TRBJ1-2 and TRBJ2-5 was a feature seen in persistent disease.

Trimming cost V 0 bases and J 6 bases, with 13 bases left between them. The germline gives CDR1 SQVTM, CDR2 ANQGSEA. The CDR3 has 14 residues. Another study also made use of these data, one on T cells in Graves' hyperthyroidism and ophthalmopathy. That study reports: Reasons for excluding patients were uncontrolled infection, other autoimmune disease, pregnancy or lactation. Expanded thyroid clonotypes (above 0.001) were mostly also found in blood.

This sequence was found in a woman aged 18-29 years with Graves disease. Source: peripheral blood mononuclear cells (PBMCs), taken at new diagnosis, from a patient treated with antithyroid drugs. The chain has TRBV29-1 and TRBJ2-3, with D perhaps matching TRBD2 (6 bases). The CDR3 loop is CSVEEWAGGDTQYF. The CDR3 nucleotides are TGCAGCGTTGAAGAGTGGGCAGGAGGGGATACGCAGTATTTT.